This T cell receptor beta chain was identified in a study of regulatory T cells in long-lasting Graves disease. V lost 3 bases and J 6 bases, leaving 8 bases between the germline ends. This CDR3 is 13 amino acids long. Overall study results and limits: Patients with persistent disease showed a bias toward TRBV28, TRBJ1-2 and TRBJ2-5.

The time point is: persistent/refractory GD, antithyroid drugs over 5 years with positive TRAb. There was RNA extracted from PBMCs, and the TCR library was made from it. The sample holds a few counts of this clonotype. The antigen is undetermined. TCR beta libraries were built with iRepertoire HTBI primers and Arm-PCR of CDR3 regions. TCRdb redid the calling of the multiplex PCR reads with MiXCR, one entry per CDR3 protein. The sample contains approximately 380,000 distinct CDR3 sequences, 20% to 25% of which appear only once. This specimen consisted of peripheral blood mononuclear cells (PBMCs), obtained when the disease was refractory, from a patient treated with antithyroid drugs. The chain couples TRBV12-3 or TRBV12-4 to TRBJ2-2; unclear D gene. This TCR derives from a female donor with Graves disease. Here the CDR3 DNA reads TGTGCCAGCAGTTTTCGTGGGTCCGGGGAGCTGTTTTTT. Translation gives CASSFRGSGELFF.